Below, 10 T cell receptor beta chains from the same sample are listed, as sequenced in a study of cytomegalovirus exposure and HLA in healthy donors. This PCR relied on a set of 60 Vbeta primers and 13 Jbeta primers. TCRdb keeps only in-frame clones here, not all; method: immunoSEQ multiplex PCR. The sample totals 150,000 to 200,000 clones. The sequenced sample was PBMCs. These receptors were taken from a young woman in good health and CMV-seropositive.

The chain carries TRBV5-5 and TRBJ2-7, with D unclear. Germline V gene sequence: CDR1 SGHKS, CDR2 YYEKEE (reference sequence). Between the trimmed V and J ends, which lost 4 bases and 0 bases, there was a span of 14 bases. This CDR3 has 15 amino acids. CDR3 amino acids: CASSPRLPVSYEQYF. The CDR3 region has the DNA TGTGCCAGCAGCCCCCGACTCCCGGTCTCCTACGAGCAGTACTTC.

The chain uses TRBV25-1 and TRBJ1-3; D is ambiguous. This CDR3 contains 14 residues. CDR1 is MGHDK, CDR2 SYGVNS, per germline. With 4 bases removed from V and 1 base from J, the gap between germline ends came to 8 bases. CDR3 protein: CASSGPGSGNTIYF. CDR3 bases: TGTGCCAGCAGTGGCCCCGGGTCTGGAAACACCATATATTTT.

J is TRBJ2-1 and V is TRBV4-3, with D unresolved. The CDR3 spans 13 residues. The ends were cut back, 0 bases at V and 9 bases at J, with 9 bases in the middle. CDR1 LGHNA and CDR2 YSLEER come from the germline V gene. The DNA of the CDR3 is TGCGCCAGCAGCCAAGATGGAGTGGGTGAGCAGTTCTTC. Protein: CASSQDGVGEQFF.

The chain is built from TRBV4-1 and TRBJ2-3; D is ambiguous. This CDR3 is built from 13 residues. Deletions cut 3 bases from V and 4 bases from J, with 8 bases between. In germline, CDR1 is MGHRA, CDR2 YSYEKL. CDR3 amino acids: CASSQLGADTQYF. The CDR3 nucleotides are TGCGCCAGCAGCCAGCTAGGAGCAGATACGCAGTATTTT.

The chain joins TRBV7-8 to TRBJ1-2; TRBD1 aligns across 8 bases. The trim removed 0 bases at V and 5 bases at J, leaving 14 bases unmatched. This CDR3 is 18 amino acids long. CDR1 and CDR2 from the germline V gene are SGHVS and FQNEAQ. This CDR3 is CASSLAITGGTPDYGYTF. The CDR3 nucleotides read TGTGCCAGCAGCTTAGCGATAACAGGGGGGACCCCCGATTATGGCTACACCTTC.

J is TRBJ1-4 and V is TRBV2; D remains unclear. Deletions cut 5 bases from V and 9 bases from J, with 19 bases between. The CDR3 is 15 amino acids. Germline loops: CDR1 SNHLY, CDR2 FYNNEI. CDR3 nucleotide sequence: TGTGCCAGCAGTTCGGTTTCGGGGTTTGGGCAAAAACTGTTTTTT. This gives the protein CASSSVSGFGQKLFF.

The chain is built from TRBV6-4 and TRBJ2-2, with 12 bases aligning to TRBD2. V trimming: 5 bases; J trimming: 1 base; junction bases outside the gene matches: 5. The CDR3 spans 17 residues. Germline V lookup: CDR1 MRHNA, CDR2 SNTAGT. The CDR3 loop is CASSRTGLAGNTGELFF. As DNA, the CDR3 is TGTGCCAGCAGTAGAACGGGACTAGCGGGGAACACCGGGGAGCTGTTTTTT.

V and J are TRBV30 and TRBJ2-1, with TRBD2 identical over 13 bases. The CDR3 contains 17 residues. Germline V gene sequence: CDR1 GTSNPN, CDR2 SVGIG (reference sequence). With V trimmed by 5 bases and J by 0 bases, 7 bases remained unmatched. CDR3 protein: CAWAGLAGKHSYNEQFF. CDR3 coding DNA: TGTGCCTGGGCGGGACTAGCGGGGAAACACTCCTACAATGAGCAGTTCTTC. Based on the CDR3 plus reference TRBV30 and TRBJ2-1, the full variable domain is SQTIHQWPATLVQPVGSPLSLECTVEGTSNPNLYWYRQAAGRGLQLLFYSVGIGQISSEVPQNLSASRPQDRQFILSSKKLLLSDSGFYLCAWAGLAGKHSYNEQFFGPGTRLTVL.

The gene calls are TRBV5-1 and TRBJ2-6; tentative D call: TRBD2 (6 bases). Germline V gives CDR1 SGHRS, CDR2 YFSETQ. The V end lost 0 bases, the J end lost 0 bases, and 10 bases lay between the germline ends. This CDR3 is 17 amino acids long. The CDR3 spells CASSLGGISSGANVLTF. CDR3 DNA sequence: TGCGCCAGCAGCTTGGGCGGGATTAGCTCTGGGGCCAACGTCCTGACTTTC. Supplemented by reference TRBV5-1 and TRBJ2-6, the full variable domain reads KAGVTQTPRYLIKTRGQQVTLSCSPISGHRSVSWYQQTPGQGLQFLFEYFSETQRNKGNFPGRFSGRQFSNSRSEMNVSTLELGDSALYLCASSLGGISSGANVLTFGAGSRLTVL.

This sequence joins TRBV7-9 and TRBJ1-4; maybe TRBD1 (5 bases). Germline CDR1 reads SEHNR; CDR2 reads FQNEAQ (reference sequence). This CDR3 contains 15 residues. Trimming left V 0 bases short and J 6 bases short, with 11 bases between. CDR3 residues: CASSLAGAEYEKLFF. The CDR3 region has the DNA TGTGCCAGCAGCTTAGCAGGGGCAGAATATGAAAAACTGTTTTTT.